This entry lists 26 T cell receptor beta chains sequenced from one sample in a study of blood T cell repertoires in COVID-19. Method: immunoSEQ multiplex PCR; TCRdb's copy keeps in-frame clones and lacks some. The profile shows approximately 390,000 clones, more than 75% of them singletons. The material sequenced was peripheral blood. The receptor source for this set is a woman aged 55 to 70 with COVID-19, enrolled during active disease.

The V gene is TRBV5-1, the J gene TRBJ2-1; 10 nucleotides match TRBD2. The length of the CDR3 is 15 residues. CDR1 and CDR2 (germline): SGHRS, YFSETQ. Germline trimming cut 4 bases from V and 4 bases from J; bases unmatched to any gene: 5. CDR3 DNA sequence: TGCGCCAGCAGCCCCGGACTAGCGGTATACAATGAGCAGTTCTTC. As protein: CASSPGLAVYNEQFF.

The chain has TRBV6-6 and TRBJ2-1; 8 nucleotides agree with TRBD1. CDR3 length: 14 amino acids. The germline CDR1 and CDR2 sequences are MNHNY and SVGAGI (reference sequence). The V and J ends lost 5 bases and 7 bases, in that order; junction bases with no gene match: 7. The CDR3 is CASSPRTGTNEQFF. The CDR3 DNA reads TGTGCCAGCAGTCCACGGACAGGGACGAATGAGCAGTTCTTC.

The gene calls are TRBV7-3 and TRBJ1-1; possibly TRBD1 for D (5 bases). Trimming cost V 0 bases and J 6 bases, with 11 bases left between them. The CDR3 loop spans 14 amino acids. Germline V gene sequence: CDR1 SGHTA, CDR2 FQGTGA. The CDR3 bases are TGTGCCAGCAGCTTAACTGGTCAGGGTGCTGAAGCTTTCTTT. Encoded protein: CASSLTGQGAEAFF.

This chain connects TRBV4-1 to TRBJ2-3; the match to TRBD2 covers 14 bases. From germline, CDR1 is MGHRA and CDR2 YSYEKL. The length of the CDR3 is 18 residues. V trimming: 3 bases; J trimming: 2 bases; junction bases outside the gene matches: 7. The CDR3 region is CASSQERLAGGNTDTQYF. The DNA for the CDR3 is TGCGCCAGCAGCCAGGAACGACTAGCGGGGGGGAACACAGATACGCAGTATTTT.

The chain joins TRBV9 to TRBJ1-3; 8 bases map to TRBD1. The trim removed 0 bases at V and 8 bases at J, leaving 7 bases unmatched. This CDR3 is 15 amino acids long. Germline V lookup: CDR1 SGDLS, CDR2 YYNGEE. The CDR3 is CASSVGTTGVDTIYF. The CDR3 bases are TGTGCCAGCAGCGTAGGCACGACAGGGGTGGACACCATATATTTT. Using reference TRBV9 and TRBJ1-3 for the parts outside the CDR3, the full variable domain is DSGVTQTPKHLITATGQRVTLRCSPRSGDLSVYWYQQSLDQGLQFLIQYYNGEERAKGNILERFSAQQFPDLHSELNLSSLELGDSALYFCASSVGTTGVDTIYFGEGSWLTVV.

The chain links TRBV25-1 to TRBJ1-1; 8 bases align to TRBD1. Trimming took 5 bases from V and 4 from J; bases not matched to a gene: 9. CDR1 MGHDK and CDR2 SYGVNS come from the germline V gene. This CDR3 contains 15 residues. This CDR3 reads CASSPRTGIGTEAFF. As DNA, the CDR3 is TGTGCCAGCAGTCCGCGGACAGGGATCGGCACTGAAGCTTTCTTT.

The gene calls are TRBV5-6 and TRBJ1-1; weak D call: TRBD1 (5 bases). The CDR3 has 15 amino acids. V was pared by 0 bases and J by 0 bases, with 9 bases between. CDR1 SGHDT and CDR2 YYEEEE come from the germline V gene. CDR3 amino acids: CASSLGQIMNTEAFF. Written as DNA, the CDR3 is TGTGCCAGCAGCTTGGGACAGATCATGAACACTGAAGCTTTCTTT.

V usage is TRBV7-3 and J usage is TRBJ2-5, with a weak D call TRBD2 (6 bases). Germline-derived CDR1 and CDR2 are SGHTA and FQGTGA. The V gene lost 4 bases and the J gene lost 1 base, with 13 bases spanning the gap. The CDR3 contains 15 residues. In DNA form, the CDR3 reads TGTGCCAGCAGCTCGGGTCGGGGGACCCAAGAGACCCAGTACTTC. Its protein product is CASSSGRGTQETQYF. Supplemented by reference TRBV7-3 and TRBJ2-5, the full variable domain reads GAGVSQTPSNKVTEKGKYVELRCDPISGHTALYWYRQSLGQGPEFLIYFQGTGAADDSGLPNDRFFAVRPEGSVSTLKIQRTERGDSAVYLCASSSGRGTQETQYFGPGTRLLVL.

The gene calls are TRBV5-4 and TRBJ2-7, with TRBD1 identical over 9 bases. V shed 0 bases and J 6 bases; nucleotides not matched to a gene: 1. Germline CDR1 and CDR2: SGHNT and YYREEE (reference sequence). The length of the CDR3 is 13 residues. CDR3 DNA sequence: TGTGCCAGCAGCTTGGGGACAGGGGCCGAGCAGTACTTC. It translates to CASSLGTGAEQYF. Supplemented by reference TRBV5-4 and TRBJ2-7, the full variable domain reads ETGVTQSPTHLIKTRGQQVTLRCSSQSGHNTVSWYQQALGQGPQFIFQYYREEENGRGNFPPRFSGLQFPNYSSELNVNALELDDSALYLCASSLGTGAEQYFGPGTRLTVT.

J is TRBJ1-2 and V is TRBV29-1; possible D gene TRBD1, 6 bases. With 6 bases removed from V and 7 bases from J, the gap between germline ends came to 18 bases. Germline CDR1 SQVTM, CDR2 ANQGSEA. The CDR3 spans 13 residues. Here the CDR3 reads CSVIKGGGRGYTF. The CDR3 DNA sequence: TGCAGCGTGATAAAAGGGGGGGGCCGTGGCTACACCTTC.

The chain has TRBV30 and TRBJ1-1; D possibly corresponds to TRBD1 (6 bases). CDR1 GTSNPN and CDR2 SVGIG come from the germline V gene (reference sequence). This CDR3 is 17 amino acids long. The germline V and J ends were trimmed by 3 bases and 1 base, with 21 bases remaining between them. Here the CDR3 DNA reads TGTGCCTGGAGGGCTATACAGGGCCGCCGCGCGAACACTGAAGCTTTCTTT. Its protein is CAWRAIQGRRANTEAFF.

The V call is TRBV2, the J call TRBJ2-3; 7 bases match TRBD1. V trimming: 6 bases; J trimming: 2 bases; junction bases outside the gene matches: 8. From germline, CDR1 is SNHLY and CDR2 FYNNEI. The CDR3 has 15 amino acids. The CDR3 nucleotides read TGTGCCAGCAGCCAAAGACAGGGATACACAGATACGCAGTATTTT. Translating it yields CASSQRQGYTDTQYF.

This CDR3 is CASSLAYRVGNSPLHF. CDR3 DNA: TGTGCCAGCAGCTTAGCGTACCGGGTCGGAAATTCACCCCTCCACTTT. V usage is TRBV7-2 and J usage is TRBJ1-6; D gene uncertain. The CDR3 totals 16 residues. Germline values: CDR1 SGHTA, CDR2 FQGNSA. Trimming stripped 0 bases from V and 7 bases from J, with 13 bases between.

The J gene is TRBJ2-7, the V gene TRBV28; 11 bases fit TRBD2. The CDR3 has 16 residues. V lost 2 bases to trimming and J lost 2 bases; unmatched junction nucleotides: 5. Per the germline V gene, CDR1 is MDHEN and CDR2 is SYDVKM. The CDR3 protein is CASSLGTSGGTYEQYF. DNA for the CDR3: TGTGCCAGCAGTTTAGGTACTAGCGGGGGAACCTACGAGCAGTACTTC.

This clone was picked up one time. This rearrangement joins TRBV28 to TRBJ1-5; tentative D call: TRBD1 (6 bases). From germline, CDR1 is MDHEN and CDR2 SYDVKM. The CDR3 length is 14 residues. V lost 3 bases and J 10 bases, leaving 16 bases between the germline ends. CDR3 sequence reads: CASSLGGGLDPQHF. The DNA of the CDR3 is TGTGCCAGCAGTTTGGGAGGGGGGTTGGACCCCCAGCATTTT.

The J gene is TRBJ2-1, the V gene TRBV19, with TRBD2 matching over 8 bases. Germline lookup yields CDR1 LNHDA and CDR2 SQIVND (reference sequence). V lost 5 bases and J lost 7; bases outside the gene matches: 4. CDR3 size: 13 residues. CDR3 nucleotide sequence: TGTGCCAGTAGTGCCCCGGGGGGGAATGAGCAGTTCTTC. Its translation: CASSAPGGNEQFF.

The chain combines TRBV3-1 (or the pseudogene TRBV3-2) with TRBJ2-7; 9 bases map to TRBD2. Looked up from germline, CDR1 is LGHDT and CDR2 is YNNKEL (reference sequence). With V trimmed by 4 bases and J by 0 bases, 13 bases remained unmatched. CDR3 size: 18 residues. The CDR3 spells CASSPGYPSGASSYEQYF. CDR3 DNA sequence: TGTGCCAGCAGCCCGGGATACCCTAGCGGGGCTAGCTCCTACGAGCAGTACTTC.

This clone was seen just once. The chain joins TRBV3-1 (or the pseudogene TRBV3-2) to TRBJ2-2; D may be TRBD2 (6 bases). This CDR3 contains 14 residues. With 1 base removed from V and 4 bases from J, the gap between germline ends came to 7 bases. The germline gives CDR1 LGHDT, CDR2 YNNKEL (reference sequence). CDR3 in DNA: TGTGCCAGCAGCCAAGCGGGGGTCACCGGGGAGCTGTTTTTT. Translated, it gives CASSQAGVTGELFF.

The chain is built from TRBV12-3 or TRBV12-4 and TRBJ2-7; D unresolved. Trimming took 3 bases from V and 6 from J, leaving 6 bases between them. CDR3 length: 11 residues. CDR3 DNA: TGTGCCAGCAGTTTGGGCTTCGAGCAGTACTTC. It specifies CASSLGFEQYF.

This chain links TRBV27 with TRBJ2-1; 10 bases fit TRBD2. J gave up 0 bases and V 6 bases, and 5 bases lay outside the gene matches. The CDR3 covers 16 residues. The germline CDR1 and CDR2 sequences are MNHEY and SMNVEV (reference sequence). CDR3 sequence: CASRSGGASSYNEQFF. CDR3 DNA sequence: TGTGCCAGCAGGAGCGGGGGGGCCAGCTCCTACAATGAGCAGTTCTTC.

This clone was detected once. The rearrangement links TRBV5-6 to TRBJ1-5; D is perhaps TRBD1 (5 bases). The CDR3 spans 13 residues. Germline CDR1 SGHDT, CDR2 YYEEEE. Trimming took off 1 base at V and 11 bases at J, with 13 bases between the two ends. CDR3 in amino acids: CASSLRGILTQHF. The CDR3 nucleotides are TGTGCCAGCAGCTTGAGGGGAATCTTGACCCAGCATTTT.

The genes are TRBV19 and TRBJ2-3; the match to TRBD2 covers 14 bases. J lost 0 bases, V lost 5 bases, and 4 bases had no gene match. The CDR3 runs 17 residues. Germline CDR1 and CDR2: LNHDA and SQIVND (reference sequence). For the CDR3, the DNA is TGTGCCAGTAGTCTCCGGACTAGCGGGGGGAGCACAGATACGCAGTATTTT. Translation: CASSLRTSGGSTDTQYF.

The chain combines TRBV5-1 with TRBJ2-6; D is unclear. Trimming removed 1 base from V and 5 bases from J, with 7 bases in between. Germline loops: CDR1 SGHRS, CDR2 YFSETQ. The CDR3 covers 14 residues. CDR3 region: CASSLSPRANVLTF. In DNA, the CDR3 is TGCGCCAGCAGCTTGTCTCCTAGGGCCAACGTCCTGACTTTC.

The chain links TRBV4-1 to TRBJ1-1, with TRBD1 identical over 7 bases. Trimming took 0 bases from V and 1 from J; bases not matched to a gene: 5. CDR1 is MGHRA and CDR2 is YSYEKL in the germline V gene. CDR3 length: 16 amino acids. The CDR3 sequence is CASSQELGQTNTEAFF. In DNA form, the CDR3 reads TGCGCCAGCAGCCAAGAATTGGGACAGACGAACACTGAAGCTTTCTTT.

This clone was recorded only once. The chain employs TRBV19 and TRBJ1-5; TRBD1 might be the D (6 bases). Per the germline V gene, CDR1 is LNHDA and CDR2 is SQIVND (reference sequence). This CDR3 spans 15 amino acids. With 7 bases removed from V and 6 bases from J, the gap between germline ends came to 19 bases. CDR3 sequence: CASNTRDRLLQPQHF. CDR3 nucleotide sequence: TGTGCCAGTAATACTAGAGACAGGCTGCTTCAGCCCCAGCATTTT.

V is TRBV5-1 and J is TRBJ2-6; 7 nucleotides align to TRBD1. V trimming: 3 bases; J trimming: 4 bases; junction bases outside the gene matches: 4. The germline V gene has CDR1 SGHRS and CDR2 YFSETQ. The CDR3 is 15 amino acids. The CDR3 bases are TGCGCCAGCAGCTGGGACAGTACGGGGGCCAACGTCCTGACTTTC. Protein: CASSWDSTGANVLTF.